These T cell receptor beta chains were read from a single sample in a study of blood T cell repertoires in COVID-19. Libraries were prepared by immunoSEQ multiplex PCR; TCRdb keeps only in-frame clonotypes and omits some of them. The table has roughly 400,000 clones, around 87% seen once; the top ten hold 0.95% to 1.2%. The source material was PBMCs or T cells enriched from blood (not recorded which). The receptors derive from a man aged 30 to 39 who had recovered from COVID-19. The CDR3 runs from the conserved cysteine through the conserved F or W. D genes are given only for firm matches. Size is omitted from some rows. Given values are once, few, many or a class for expanded clones.

v_call	j_call	d_call	clone_size	cdr3_aa	cdr3_nt
TRBV4-2	TRBJ2-5	TRBD2	.	CASSQGTSGQETQYF	TGTGCCAGCAGCCAGGGGACTAGCGGACAAGAGACCCAGTACTTC
TRBV3-1/TRBV3-2	TRBJ1-3	TRBD1	.	CASGAQGAPGNTIYF	TGTGCCAGCGGGGCCCAGGGGGCACCTGGAAACACCATATATTTT
TRBV7-2	TRBJ2-7	TRBD2	.	CASSQGLAGVGYEQYF	TGTGCCAGCAGCCAGGGACTAGCGGGAGTAGGCTACGAGCAGTACTTC
TRBV25-1	TRBJ1-2	.	.	CASSEYSAGLDGYTF	TGTGCCAGCAGTGAATATTCAGCAGGGCTTGACGGCTACACCTTC
TRBV6-5	TRBJ1-5	TRBD1	few	CASRTGSNQPQHF	TGTGCCAGTAGGACAGGGAGCAATCAGCCCCAGCATTTT
TRBV14	TRBJ2-1	TRBD2	.	CASSHVAGAKFF	TGTGCCAGCAGCCATGTAGCGGGAGCCAAGTTCTTC
TRBV19	TRBJ2-2	.	once	CASSLQGWGTGELFF	TGTGCCAGTAGTTTACAGGGCTGGGGAACCGGGGAGCTGTTTTTT
TRBV28	TRBJ1-3	.	.	CASSSPTGFLAPSGNTIYF	TGTGCCAGCAGTTCCCCGACAGGATTCCTCGCCCCCTCTGGAAACACCATATATTTT
TRBV7-6	TRBJ1-6	.	.	CASSLVSAGANSPLHF	TGTGCCAGCAGCTTAGTATCGGCAGGGGCGAATTCACCCCTCCACTTT
TRBV12-3/TRBV12-4	TRBJ1-2	.	.	CASSLGNYGYTF	TGTGCCAGCAGTCTGGGCAACTATGGCTACACCTTC
TRBV3-1/TRBV3-2	TRBJ1-6	.	.	CASRPAGQYNSPLHF	TGTGCCAGCAGACCAGCGGGGCAGTATAATTCACCCCTCCACTTT
TRBV13	TRBJ2-7	.	.	CASSLGAGKQYF	TGTGCCAGCAGCTTAGGGGCAGGAAAGCAGTACTTC
TRBV11-3	TRBJ2-2	.	.	CASSLTGTGELFF	TGTGCCAGCAGCTTAACCGGCACCGGGGAGCTGTTTTTT
TRBV3-1/TRBV3-2	TRBJ2-7	TRBD2	.	CASTRGYEQYF	TGTGCCAGCACGCGGGGGTACGAGCAGTACTTC
TRBV10-3	TRBJ1-2	TRBD1	.	CATTDRAEGYTF	TGTGCCACAACGGACAGGGCGGAGGGCTACACCTTC
TRBV11-1	TRBJ2-7	TRBD2	.	CASSDTSGSYEQYF	TGTGCCAGCAGCGACACTAGCGGCTCCTACGAGCAGTACTTC
TRBV6-6	TRBJ1-2	TRBD1	.	CASSSTGVVYGYTF	TGTGCCAGCAGTTCTACAGGGGTGGTCTATGGCTACACCTTC
TRBV5-1	TRBJ2-7	TRBD2	.	CASSPSGASSYEQYF	TGCGCCAGCAGCCCAAGCGGGGCGAGCTCCTACGAGCAGTACTTC
TRBV23-1	TRBJ2-1	TRBD1	.	CASSQSRTGIWNEQFF	TGCGCCAGCAGTCAATCGAGGACAGGGATTTGGAATGAGCAGTTCTTC